Presented here are 23 T cell receptor beta chains from one specimen sequenced in a study of blood T cell repertoires in COVID-19. The table came from immunoSEQ multiplex PCR; TCRdb's copy has only in-frame clones and leaves some out. This sample has 300,000 or so clones, with about nine tenths found just once. Sequences were obtained from peripheral blood. Receptor source: a woman aged 40 to 49 with acute or convalescent COVID-19.

The chain uses TRBV6-4 and TRBJ1-4; the match to TRBD1 covers 8 bases. The CDR3 sequence is 16 residues long. Trimming removed 3 bases from V and 3 bases from J; junction bases left unmatched: 6. The germline V gene encodes CDR1 MRHNA and CDR2 SNTAGT. The CDR3 DNA reads TGTGCCAGCAGTGAAAGCCCGGGACAGGCTAATGAAAAACTGTTTTTT. This codes for CASSESPGQANEKLFF.

In its sample, this clone was seen once. V and J are TRBV11-2 and TRBJ1-2; the D gene is possibly TRBD1 (6 bases). Trimming left V 3 bases short and J 4 bases short, with 18 bases between. The germline gives CDR1 SGHAT, CDR2 FQNNGV. The CDR3 spans 16 residues. The CDR3 loop reads CASSLRDTSRSYGYTF. The CDR3 DNA reads as TGTGCCAGCAGCTTGAGGGACACATCAAGGAGCTATGGCTACACCTTC.

The chain carries TRBV5-4 and TRBJ2-2, with 7 bases aligning to TRBD1. CDR1 is SGHNT, CDR2 YYREEE, per germline (reference sequence). Trimming cost V 4 bases and J 5 bases; bases outside gene matches: 8. This CDR3 has 15 amino acids. In DNA, the CDR3 is TGTGCCAGCAGCCCTGACAGGGCGGTGACCGGGGAGCTGTTTTTT. Amino acid sequence: CASSPDRAVTGELFF.

The genes are TRBV6-5 and TRBJ2-7, with TRBD1 matching 10 bases. The length of the CDR3 is 14 residues. The germline CDR1 and CDR2 sequences are MNHEY and SVGAGI. V shed 6 bases and J 4 bases; nucleotides not matched to a gene: 6. Here the CDR3 DNA reads TGTGCCAGCAGACCGACAGGGGGCGCGTACGAGCAGTACGTC. It specifies CASRPTGGAYEQYV.

This sequence joins TRBV24-1 and TRBJ2-6; 7 nucleotides align to TRBD1. J gave up 3 bases and V 9 bases, and 10 bases lay outside the gene matches. Germline CDR1 reads KGHDR; CDR2 reads SFDVKD. The CDR3 sequence is 16 residues long. CDR3 region: CATCPTGKNGANVLTF. In DNA, the CDR3 is TGTGCCACCTGCCCGACAGGGAAAAATGGGGCCAACGTCCTGACTTTC.

The chain joins TRBV19 to TRBJ1-1, with 9 positions matching TRBD1. The CDR3 is 14 residues long. From germline, CDR1 is LNHDA and CDR2 SQIVND (reference sequence). V trimming: 8 bases; J trimming: 0 bases; junction bases outside the gene matches: 4. The CDR3 DNA follows: TGTGCCAGTCTTGGGACAGGGTTGAACACTGAAGCTTTCTTT. Protein sequence: CASLGTGLNTEAFF.

V gene TRBV3-1 (or the pseudogene TRBV3-2) combines with J gene TRBJ2-2; D is unresolved. CDR1 and CDR2 from the germline V gene are LGHDT and YNNKEL (reference sequence). V was clipped by 6 bases and J by 3 bases, with 14 bases between them. The CDR3 totals 15 residues. CDR3 DNA: TGTGCCAGCAGTGCTGCGGCTGGTGACACCGGGGAGCTGTTTTTT. This encodes CASSAAAGDTGELFF.

J is TRBJ1-5 and V is TRBV7-2, with 8 bases that match TRBD1. The CDR3 length is 15 residues. V shed 5 bases, J shed 4 bases, and the junction held 7 bases outside the gene matches. Germline V CDR1 and CDR2: SGHTA, FQGNSA. The CDR3 spells CASSAYRGGNQPQHF. The CDR3 coding sequence is TGTGCCAGCAGCGCTTACAGGGGGGGGAATCAGCCCCAGCATTTT.

This chain connects TRBV18 to TRBJ1-4, with a tentative D call TRBD1 (6 bases). The length of the CDR3 is 14 residues. Deletions cut 2 bases from V and 4 bases from J, with 8 bases between. The germline V gene encodes CDR1 KGHSH and CDR2 LQKENI. CDR3 nucleotide sequence: TGTGCCAGCTCACCAAACAGGGTTAATGAAAAACTGTTTTTT. It yields the protein CASSPNRVNEKLFF.

This clone appeared a few times. DNA for the CDR3: TGTGCCAGCTCACGGGGGCCGTTCAATGAGCAGTTCTTC. It specifies CASSRGPFNEQFF. The rearrangement links TRBV18 to TRBJ2-1, with TRBD1 as a possible D gene (6 bases). CDR1 KGHSH and CDR2 LQKENI come from the germline V gene. The germline V and J ends were trimmed by 4 bases and 6 bases, with 10 bases remaining between them. The CDR3 loop spans 13 amino acids.

The rearrangement links TRBV24-1 to TRBJ1-1; D unclear. CDR1 and CDR2 from the germline V gene are KGHDR and SFDVKD. The CDR3 runs 13 residues. Trimming shortened V by 2 bases and J by 1 base, and 4 bases separated the two germline ends. CDR3: CATSDSGNTEAFF. CDR3 in DNA: TGTGCCACCAGTGATTCGGGGAACACTGAAGCTTTCTTT.

The CDR3 sequence is CAWESGQEDSPLHF. The CDR3 DNA reads TGTGCCTGGGAATCGGGACAGGAGGATTCACCCCTCCACTTT. The chain links TRBV30 to TRBJ1-6, with 8 bases that match TRBD1. This CDR3 is built from 14 residues. CDR1 GTSNPN and CDR2 SVGIG come from the germline V gene (reference sequence). Unmatched junction bases numbered 8, after V lost 5 bases and J lost 8 bases.

This sequence joins TRBV12-5 and TRBJ1-6, with 7 bases identical to TRBD1. V shed 0 bases, J shed 0 bases, and the junction held 5 bases outside the gene matches. The CDR3 has 18 residues. Germline V lookup: CDR1 LGHNT, CDR2 FRNRAP. CDR3 DNA sequence: TGTGCTAGTGGTTTGGTACTGGGACAGAGCTCCTATAATTCACCCCTCCACTTT. Translated, it gives CASGLVLGQSSYNSPLHF.

The rearrangement links TRBV5-4 to TRBJ1-2; TRBD1 is a possible D gene (5 bases). Trimming removed 0 bases at V and 1 base at J, with 19 bases between. Per germline, CDR1 SGHNT and CDR2 YYREEE (reference sequence). The CDR3 is 18 amino acids. In nucleotides, the CDR3 is TGTGCCAGCAGCTTGGATATAACAGGTCGGCAACTTAACTATGGCTACACCTTC. This sequence encodes CASSLDITGRQLNYGYTF.

This clone was detected a few times. The chain carries TRBV6-4 and TRBJ2-2; D call uncertain. Per germline, CDR1 MRHNA and CDR2 SNTAGT. V lost 2 bases and J lost 4, with 5 bases in between. The CDR3 contains 13 residues. In DNA, the CDR3 is TGTGCCAGCAGTGACAACGGCACCGGGGAGCTGTTTTTT. Protein sequence: CASSDNGTGELFF.

The rearrangement links TRBV25-1 to TRBJ1-5; D possibly corresponds to TRBD1 (6 bases). CDR3 length: 14 amino acids. Trimming took off 6 bases at V and 4 bases at J, with 13 bases between the two ends. Germline values: CDR1 MGHDK, CDR2 SYGVNS. The CDR3 DNA reads TGTGCCAGCAGCCAGACAGGTGGGAATCAGCCCCAGCATTTT. Protein product: CASSQTGGNQPQHF.

This chain uses TRBV19 with TRBJ1-5, with D possibly being TRBD1 (6 bases). With 4 bases removed from V and 6 bases from J, the gap between germline ends came to 16 bases. The germline gives CDR1 LNHDA, CDR2 SQIVND (reference sequence). The CDR3 spans 15 residues. The CDR3 sequence: CASSSRRGAVQPQHF. CDR3 DNA sequence: TGTGCCAGTAGTAGCCGCCGGGGGGCGGTTCAGCCCCAGCATTTT.

The chain uses TRBV10-3 and TRBJ1-1; 7 bases fit TRBD1. Germline CDR1 and CDR2: ENHRY and SYGVKD. This CDR3 has 15 amino acids. V was pared by 6 bases and J by 2 bases, with 9 bases of the junction left unmatched. CDR3 amino acids: CAIRDRVTSNTEAFF. CDR3 coding DNA: TGTGCCATCAGAGACAGGGTAACCTCTAACACTGAAGCTTTCTTT.

The rearrangement links TRBV5-1 to TRBJ1-2, with TRBD1 matching over 8 bases. The germline V gene encodes CDR1 SGHRS and CDR2 YFSETQ. J was trimmed by 3 bases and V by 0 bases; bases with no gene match: 7. This CDR3 has 16 amino acids. DNA of the CDR3: TGCGCCAGCAGCTTGGCCGGGGGACAGGTTGACTATGGCTACACCTTC. This gives the protein CASSLAGGQVDYGYTF.

This clone was observed once. The gene calls are TRBV19 and TRBJ1-2; 10 nucleotides match TRBD1. The V and J ends lost 5 bases and 4 bases, in that order; junction bases with no gene match: 10. Germline assignment: CDR1 LNHDA and CDR2 SQIVND (reference sequence). The CDR3 runs 16 residues. This chain's CDR3 is CASSPSPTGGGYGYTF. The CDR3 region has the DNA TGTGCCAGTAGTCCCAGCCCGACAGGGGGCGGCTATGGCTACACCTTC.

This clone was seen a single time. The chain couples TRBV7-3 to TRBJ2-3, with 11 positions matching TRBD2. There are 17 residues in the CDR3. With 5 bases clipped from V and 0 bases from J, the junction kept 7 bases outside the gene matches. CDR1 SGHTA and CDR2 FQGTGA come from the germline V gene. DNA for the CDR3: TGTGCCAGCAGCCCCGTACTAGCGGGGGAAAGCACAGATACGCAGTATTTT. It yields the protein CASSPVLAGESTDTQYF.

The chain combines TRBV19 with TRBJ1-6; D is unclear. Germline CDR1 is LNHDA and CDR2 is SQIVND (reference sequence). Trimming stripped 7 bases from V and 0 bases from J, with 13 bases between. There are 16 residues in the CDR3. The CDR3 loop is CASTVDGSSYNSPLHF. In DNA form, the CDR3 reads TGTGCCAGTACGGTAGACGGGAGCTCCTATAATTCACCCCTCCACTTT. Drawing the rest from reference TRBV19 and TRBJ1-6, the complete variable domain is DGGITQSPKYLFRKEGQNVTLSCEQNLNHDAMYWYRQDPGQGLRLIYYSQIVNDFQKGDIAEGYSVSREKKESFPLTVTSAQKNPTAFYLCASTVDGSSYNSPLHFGNGTRLTVT.

V gene TRBV6-5 combines with J gene TRBJ2-2; D may be TRBD1 (6 bases). Germline CDR1 is MNHEY and CDR2 is SVGAGI. The CDR3 is made up of 14 amino acids. Trimming removed 6 bases at V and 3 bases at J, with 11 bases between. CDR3 nucleotides: TGTGCCAGCAGCTACAACAGGGACACCGGGGAGCTGTTTTTT. Translation: CASSYNRDTGELFF.